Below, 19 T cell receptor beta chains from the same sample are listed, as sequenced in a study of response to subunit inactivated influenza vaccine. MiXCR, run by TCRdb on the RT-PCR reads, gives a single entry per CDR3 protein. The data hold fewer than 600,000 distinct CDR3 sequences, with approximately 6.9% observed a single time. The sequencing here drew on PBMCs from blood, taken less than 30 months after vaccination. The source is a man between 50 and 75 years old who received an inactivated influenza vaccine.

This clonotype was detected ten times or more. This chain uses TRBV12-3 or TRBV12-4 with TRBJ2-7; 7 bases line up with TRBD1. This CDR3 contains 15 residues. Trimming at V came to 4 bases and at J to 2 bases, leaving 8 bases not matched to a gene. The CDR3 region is CASSSRGQVPYEQYF. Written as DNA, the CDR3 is TGTGCCAGCAGTTCCCGCGGACAGGTCCCCTACGAGCAGTACTTC.

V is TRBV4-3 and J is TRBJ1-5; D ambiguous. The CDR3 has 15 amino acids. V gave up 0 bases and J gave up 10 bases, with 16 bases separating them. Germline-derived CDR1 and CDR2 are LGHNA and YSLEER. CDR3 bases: TGCGCCAGCAGCCAAGATCGGCAGACCTCTCTACCCCAGCATTTT. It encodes CASSQDRQTSLPQHF.

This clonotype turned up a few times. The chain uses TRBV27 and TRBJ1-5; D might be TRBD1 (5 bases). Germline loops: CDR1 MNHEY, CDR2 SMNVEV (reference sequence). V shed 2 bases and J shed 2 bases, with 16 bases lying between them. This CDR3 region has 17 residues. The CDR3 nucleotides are TGTGCCAGCAGTTTAAGGCAGGGACCACTGGGCAATCAGCCCCAGCATTTT. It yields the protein CASSLRQGPLGNQPQHF.

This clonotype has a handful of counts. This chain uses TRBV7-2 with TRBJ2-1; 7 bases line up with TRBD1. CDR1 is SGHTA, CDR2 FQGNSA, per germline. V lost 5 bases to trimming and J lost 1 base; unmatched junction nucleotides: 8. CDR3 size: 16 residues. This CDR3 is CASSLGQMRSYNEQFF. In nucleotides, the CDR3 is TGTGCCAGCAGCCTGGGACAGATGCGTTCCTACAATGAGCAGTTCTTC.

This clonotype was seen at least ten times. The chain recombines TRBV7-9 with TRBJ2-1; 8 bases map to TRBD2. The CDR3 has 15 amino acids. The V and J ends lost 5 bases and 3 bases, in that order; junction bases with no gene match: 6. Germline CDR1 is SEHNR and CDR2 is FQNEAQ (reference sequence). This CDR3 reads CASSVTTSVYNEQFF. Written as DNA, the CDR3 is TGTGCCAGCAGCGTGACGACTAGCGTCTACAATGAGCAGTTCTTC.

The CDR3 DNA sequence: TGCGCCAGCAGCCAAGATCCGGCTAGCGCATACAATGAGCAGTTCTTC. Amino acids: CASSQDPASAYNEQFF. V is TRBV4-3 and J is TRBJ2-1, with D possibly being TRBD2 (6 bases). V lost 0 bases, J lost 4 bases, and 13 bases lay in between. This CDR3 contains 16 residues. In germline, CDR1 is LGHNA, CDR2 YSLEER.

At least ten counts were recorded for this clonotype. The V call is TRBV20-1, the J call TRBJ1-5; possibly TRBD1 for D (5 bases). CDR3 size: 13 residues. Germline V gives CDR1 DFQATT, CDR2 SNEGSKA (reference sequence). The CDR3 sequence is CSGHPYSNQPQHF. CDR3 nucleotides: TGCAGCGGACATCCTTATAGCAATCAGCCCCAGCATTTT.

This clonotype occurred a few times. This CDR3 reads CASSQGEKFDIQYF. Here the CDR3 DNA reads TGCGCCAGCAGCCAAGGTGAGAAGTTTGACATTCAGTACTTC. This chain joins TRBV4-1 and TRBJ2-4; D gene uncertain. V lost 1 base, J lost 8 bases, and 12 bases lay in between. Looked up from germline, CDR1 is MGHRA and CDR2 is YSYEKL. This CDR3 spans 14 amino acids.

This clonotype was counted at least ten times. The DNA for the CDR3 is TGTGCCAGCAGCCCGGGACAGCAAGAGACCCAGTACTTC. Protein sequence: CASSPGQQETQYF. V gene TRBV18 combines with J gene TRBJ2-5; 7 bases line up with TRBD1. Germline V lookup: CDR1 KGHSH, CDR2 LQKENI. Trimming removed 8 bases from V and 2 bases from J; junction bases left unmatched: 5. The CDR3 runs to 13 residues.

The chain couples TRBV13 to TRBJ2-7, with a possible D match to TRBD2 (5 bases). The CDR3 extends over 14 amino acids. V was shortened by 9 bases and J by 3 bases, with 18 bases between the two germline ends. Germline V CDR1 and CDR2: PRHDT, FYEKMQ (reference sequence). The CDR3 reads CASRSGGASYEQYF. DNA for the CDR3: TGTGCCAGTCGGAGTGGAGGAGCAAGCTACGAGCAGTACTTC.

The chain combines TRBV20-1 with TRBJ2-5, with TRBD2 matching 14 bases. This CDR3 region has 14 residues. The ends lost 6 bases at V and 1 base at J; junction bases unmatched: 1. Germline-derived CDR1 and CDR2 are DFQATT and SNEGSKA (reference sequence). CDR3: CSAGTSGGQETQYF. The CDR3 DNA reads TGCAGTGCCGGGACTAGCGGGGGCCAAGAGACCCAGTACTTC.

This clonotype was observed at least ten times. The CDR3 protein is CASSSNRMPGSRQYF. CDR3 nucleotide sequence: TGTGCCAGCAGCTCCAATCGGATGCCGGGATCAAGGCAGTACTTC. The V and J genes are TRBV7-2 and TRBJ2-5, with TRBD2 as a possible D gene (5 bases). Trimming shortened V by 4 bases and J by 11 bases, and 23 bases separated the two germline ends. The CDR3 has 15 amino acids. Germline V gives CDR1 SGHTA, CDR2 FQGNSA.

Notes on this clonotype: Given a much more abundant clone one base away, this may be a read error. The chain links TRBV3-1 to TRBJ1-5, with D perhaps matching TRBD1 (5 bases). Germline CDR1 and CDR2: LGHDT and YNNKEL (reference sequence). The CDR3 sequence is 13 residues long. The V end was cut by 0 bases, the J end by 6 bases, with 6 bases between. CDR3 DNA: TGTGCCAGCAGCCAAGATGGGGGTCAGCCCCAGCATTTT. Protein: CASSQDGGQPQHF.

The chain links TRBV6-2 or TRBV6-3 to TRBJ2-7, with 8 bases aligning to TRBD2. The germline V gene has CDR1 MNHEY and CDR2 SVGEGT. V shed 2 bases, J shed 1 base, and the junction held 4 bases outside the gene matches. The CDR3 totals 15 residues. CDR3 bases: TGTGCCAGCAGTTACGAGGGACTAGTGTCCTACGAGCAGTACTTC. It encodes CASSYEGLVSYEQYF.

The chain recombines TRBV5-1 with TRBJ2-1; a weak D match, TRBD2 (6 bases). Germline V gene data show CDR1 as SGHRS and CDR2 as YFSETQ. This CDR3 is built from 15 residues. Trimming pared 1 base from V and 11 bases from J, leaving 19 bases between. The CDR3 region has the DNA TGCGCCAGCAGCTTGCGGTTAGCGGTGGAAATTAAGCAGTTCTTC. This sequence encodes CASSLRLAVEIKQFF.

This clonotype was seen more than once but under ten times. The CDR3 sequence is CASSLAGLSNQPQHF. Here the CDR3 DNA reads TGCGCCAGCAGCTTGGCCGGGCTGAGCAATCAGCCCCAGCATTTT. The J gene is TRBJ1-5, the V gene TRBV5-1; D remains ambiguous. Deletions cut 0 bases from V and 1 base from J, with 8 bases between. The length of the CDR3 is 15 residues. Per the germline V gene, CDR1 is SGHRS and CDR2 is YFSETQ.

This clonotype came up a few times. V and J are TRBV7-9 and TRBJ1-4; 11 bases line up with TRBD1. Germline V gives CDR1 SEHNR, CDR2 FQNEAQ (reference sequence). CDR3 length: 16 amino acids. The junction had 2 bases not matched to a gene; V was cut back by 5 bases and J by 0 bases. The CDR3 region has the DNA TGTGCCAGCAGCCGGGACAGGGGGTCAACTAATGAAAAACTGTTTTTT. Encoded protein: CASSRDRGSTNEKLFF.

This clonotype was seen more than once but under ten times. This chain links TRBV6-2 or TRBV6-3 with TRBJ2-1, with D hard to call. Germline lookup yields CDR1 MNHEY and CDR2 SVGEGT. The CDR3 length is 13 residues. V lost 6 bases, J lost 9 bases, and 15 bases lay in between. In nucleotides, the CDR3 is TGTGCCAGCAGCCAAGAGCCGCCGGGTGAGCAGTTCTTC. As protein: CASSQEPPGEQFF.

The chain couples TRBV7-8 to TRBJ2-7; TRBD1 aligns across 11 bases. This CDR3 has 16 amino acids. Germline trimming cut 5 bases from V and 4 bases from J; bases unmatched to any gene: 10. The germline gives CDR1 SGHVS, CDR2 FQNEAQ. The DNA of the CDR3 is TGTGCCAGCAGCCCACCGGACAGGGGGCCAGGTTACGAGCAGTACTTC. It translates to CASSPPDRGPGYEQYF.